This T cell receptor beta chain was captured in a study of control samples from healthy donors and cancer patients. Clones were read by immunoSEQ multiplex PCR, and TCRdb kept only the in-frame ones, dropping some. The data contain 50,000 to 70,000 clones, 90% to 96% of them singletons. This TCR was sampled from a woman between 18 and 29 years old in good health. Sequenced input: blood.

CDR3 bases: TGTGCCAGCGGATCTCCCGGGACTAATTTCTTTCGCTCCTACAATGAGCAGTTCTTC. Protein sequence: CASGSPGTNFFRSYNEQFF. The rearrangement links TRBV11-2 to TRBJ2-1; 7 nucleotides agree with TRBD2. Germline V lookup: CDR1 SGHAT, CDR2 FQNNGV. The CDR3 is 19 residues long. V gave up 8 bases and J gave up 0 bases; unmatched junction bases: 19.